This T cell receptor beta chain was recovered during a study of blood T cells in healthy people across ages. General study points: PBMC samples, being unsorted, prevented any conclusive comparison of naive and antigen-experienced cells.

A few counts support this clonotype. Its target is not known. A second PCR of about 7 to 12 cycles used a sample-barcoded 5' primer and a J-beta primer mix. TCRdb re-analysed the 5' RACE reads in MiXCR, keeping a single row per CDR3 protein. The sample holds fewer than 1,000,000 distinct CDR3 sequences, about half seen once. The CDR3 totals 15 residues. V shed 7 bases and J 5 bases; nucleotides not matched to a gene: 8. Germline V lookup: CDR1 SNHLY, CDR2 FYNNEI. The V and J genes are TRBV2 and TRBJ2-5, with TRBD2 matching 12 bases. The sample comprised blood. The origin of this receptor is a man older than 75 in good health. The CDR3 loop is CASIRLAGAAETQYF. DNA for the CDR3: TGTGCCAGCATCAGACTAGCGGGAGCCGCTGAGACCCAGTACTTC.